What follows are 8 T cell receptor beta chains derived from one specimen sequenced in a study of blood T cells in healthy people across ages. A sample-barcoded 5' primer and a J-beta primer mix were used in a second PCR of roughly 7 to 11 cycles. TCRdb processed the 5' RACE reads anew with MiXCR; each CDR3 protein has one entry. The sample lists hundreds of thousands of distinct CDR3 sequences, more than 50% occurring once. Material: blood. These receptors all stem from a man aged 40-55 years in good health.

The gene calls are TRBV5-6 and TRBJ1-5; a possible D gene is TRBD1 (6 bases). Germline CDR1 and CDR2: SGHDT and YYEEEE. V lost 3 bases, J lost 1 base, and 11 bases lay in between. This CDR3 has 15 amino acids. The CDR3 DNA follows: TGTGCCAGCAGCTGGGGGCGCAGGAGCAATCAGCCCCAGCATTTT. Translation gives CASSWGRRSNQPQHF.

This clonotype showed up just a few times. V gene TRBV28 combines with J gene TRBJ2-5, with 7 bases fitting TRBD1. The germline CDR1 and CDR2 sequences are MDHEN and SYDVKM. V lost 8 bases and J lost 5; bases outside the gene matches: 11. CDR3 length: 14 residues. The CDR3 protein is CASGLQGNRETQYF. Written as DNA, the CDR3 is TGTGCCAGCGGCCTACAGGGGAATCGGGAGACCCAGTACTTC.

In this sample, this clonotype turned up a few times. V usage is TRBV7-6 and J usage is TRBJ2-7; D is unclear. The CDR3 is 14 residues long. Trimming took off 5 bases at V and 0 bases at J, with 11 bases between the two ends. The V gene's germline CDR1 is SGHVS and CDR2 FNYEAQ. The CDR3 sequence is CASSRSSTSYEQYF. CDR3 in DNA: TGTGCCAGCAGCCGTAGTAGCACCTCCTACGAGCAGTACTTC.

This chain uses TRBV15 with TRBJ1-2; no reliable D call. Trimming took 3 bases from V and 0 from J, leaving 8 bases between them. CDR1 and CDR2 (germline): LNHNV, YYDKDF (reference sequence). The CDR3 is 14 amino acids. CDR3 nucleotides: TGTGCCACCAGCAGGGAGCTATCTAACTATGGCTACACCTTC. This encodes CATSRELSNYGYTF. The whole variable domain, filled in from reference TRBV15 and TRBJ1-2, reads DAMVIQNPRYQVTQFGKPVTLSCSQTLNHNVMYWYQQKSSQAPKLLFHYYDKDFNNEADTPDNFQSRRPNTSFCFLDIRSPGLGDTAMYLCATSRELSNYGYTFGSGTRLTVV.

The genes are TRBV28 and TRBJ2-2; the D is unclear. CDR1 and CDR2 (germline): MDHEN, SYDVKM. V lost 6 bases to trimming and J lost 4 bases, with 12 bases between them. This CDR3 region has 14 residues. CDR3 residues: CASRPIQFTGELFF. The CDR3 nucleotides read TGTGCCAGCAGGCCCATTCAGTTCACCGGGGAGCTGTTTTTT.

The V and J genes are TRBV7-2 and TRBJ2-3; D not certain. CDR3 length equals 12 residues. CDR1 SGHTA and CDR2 FQGNSA come from the germline V gene. Trimming cost V 8 bases and J 4 bases, with 10 bases left between them. CDR3 coding DNA: TGTGCCAGCCGTCAAGAGTCAGATACGCAGTATTTT. Translating it yields CASRQESDTQYF.

This chain joins TRBV18 and TRBJ1-4; 8 bases are shared with TRBD1. Per germline, CDR1 KGHSH and CDR2 LQKENI. V was clipped by 2 bases and J by 6 bases; unmatched bases: 5. The CDR3 sequence is 15 residues long. The CDR3 bases are TGTGCCAGCTCACCAAATCAGGGGGCGGATGAAAAACTGTTTTTT. Residues: CASSPNQGADEKLFF.

This clonotype was counted a single time. The rearrangement joins TRBV15 to TRBJ2-7; TRBD2 is a possible D gene (5 bases). Germline CDR1 and CDR2: LNHNV and YYDKDF (reference sequence). Trimming took off 0 bases at V and 6 bases at J, with 9 bases between the two ends. The CDR3 spans 13 residues. The CDR3 DNA reads as TGTGCCACCAGCAGAGATGAACGGGGCGAGCAGTACTTC. Translation: CATSRDERGEQYF.